Below are 12 T cell receptor beta chains sequenced from a single sample in a study of OX40 agonist ivuxolimab in advanced cancers. The library relied on the immunoSEQ multiplex PCR assay. In its TCRdb copy, this immuneACCESS table keeps in-frame sequences only and misses some clones. Where compared with another copy, unresolved V genes explain less than half of these, and the others have no known cause. This sample is represented by about 34,000 clones; less than 80% of them were singletons. Roughly 9.7% of the sample rests with the top ten. Sequences were derived from CD4+ or CD8+ T cells sorted from blood, sampled in a trial of the OX40 agonist ivuxolimab. These receptors were collected from an adult with an advanced solid tumor such as melanoma, head and neck, liver or kidney cancer.

The chain recombines TRBV6-5 with TRBJ2-7, with D possibly matching TRBD2 (6 bases). CDR1 is MNHEY and CDR2 is SVGAGI in the germline V gene. Trimming shortened V by 5 bases and J by 5 bases, and 10 bases separated the two germline ends. The CDR3 runs to 12 residues. This CDR3 reads CASSLGGNEQYF. In DNA, the CDR3 is TGTGCCAGCAGTCTTGGAGGGAACGAGCAGTACTTC.

The CDR3 reads CASSKGLAAYEQYF. The CDR3 DNA reads as TGTGCCAGTAGTAAAGGACTAGCGGCCTACGAGCAGTACTTC. V and J are TRBV19 and TRBJ2-7; 10 bases match TRBD2. Looked up from germline, CDR1 is LNHDA and CDR2 is SQIVND (reference sequence). This CDR3 spans 14 amino acids. Unmatched junction bases numbered 2, after V lost 4 bases and J lost 2 bases.

This clone was found once. The genes are TRBV5-6 and TRBJ2-2, with 9 bases that match TRBD1. The CDR3 is made up of 16 amino acids. V lost 3 bases and J lost 6; bases outside the gene matches: 9. Germline CDR1 and CDR2: SGHDT and YYEEEE. The CDR3 spells CASSSTGTGRPGELFF. DNA for the CDR3: TGTGCCAGCAGCTCGACCGGGACAGGGAGGCCCGGGGAGCTGTTTTTT.

This clone is medium-sized within its sample. The chain is built from TRBV5-1 and TRBJ1-6; 7 bases match TRBD1. The CDR3 consists of 15 residues. CDR1 is SGHRS, CDR2 YFSETQ, per germline. Germline trimming cut 0 bases from V and 10 bases from J; bases unmatched to any gene: 7. The CDR3 reads CASSLEGAGRSPLHF. DNA for the CDR3: TGCGCCAGCAGCTTGGAGGGGGCAGGGAGGTCACCCCTCCACTTT.

This CDR3 is CASSYSGTRTDTQYF. Here the CDR3 DNA reads TGTGCCAGCAGTTACTCCGGGACTCGCACAGATACGCAGTATTTT. The chain uses TRBV6-5 and TRBJ2-3; weak D call: TRBD2 (6 bases). The CDR3 sequence is 15 residues long. Germline assignment: CDR1 MNHEY and CDR2 SVGAGI. V lost 0 bases and J lost 1, with 8 bases in between.

The rearrangement joins TRBV5-6 to TRBJ1-2; D gene unclear. V was pared by 5 bases and J by 4 bases, with 15 bases between. CDR1 is SGHDT, CDR2 YYEEEE, per germline. This CDR3 has 14 amino acids. CDR3 sequence reads: CASSKSMVFYGYTF. CDR3 in DNA: TGTGCCAGCAGTAAAAGCATGGTTTTCTATGGCTACACCTTC.

The gene calls are TRBV27 and TRBJ2-4; 12 bases match TRBD1. The V gene's germline CDR1 is MNHEY and CDR2 SMNVEV (reference sequence). V lost 6 bases, J lost 7 bases, and 7 bases stayed unmatched. The CDR3 is made up of 15 amino acids. CDR3 sequence: CASRGDRGLRNIQYF. The CDR3 coding sequence is TGTGCCAGCAGGGGGGACAGGGGGCTGCGGAACATTCAGTACTTC.

The V gene is TRBV7-9, the J gene TRBJ1-2; a possible D gene is TRBD1 (6 bases). Trimming shortened V by 1 base and J by 4 bases, and 16 bases separated the two germline ends. The germline CDR1 and CDR2 sequences are SEHNR and FQNEAQ (reference sequence). The CDR3 length is 16 residues. The CDR3, as DNA: TGTGCCAGCAGCTTAGGGGGGGCGGGGAACACCTATGGCTACACCTTC. Translating gives CASSLGGAGNTYGYTF. The full variable domain, rest sourced from reference TRBV7-9 and TRBJ1-2, is DTGVSQNPRHKITKRGQNVTFRCDPISEHNRLYWYRQTLGQGPEFLTYFQNEAQLEKSRLLSDRFSAERPKGSFSTLEIQRTEQGDSAMYLCASSLGGAGNTYGYTFGSGTRLTVV.

The CDR3 region is CASSIRQGALDTEAFF. CDR3 in DNA: TGTGCCAGCAGCATTAGACAGGGGGCTCTGGACACTGAAGCTTTCTTT. This chain joins TRBV5-8 and TRBJ1-1; TRBD1 aligns across 10 bases. After removal of 4 bases from V and 3 bases from J, the junction contained 9 bases not matched to a gene. The CDR3 spans 16 residues. From germline, CDR1 is SGHTS and CDR2 YDEGEE.

The chain employs TRBV7-9 and TRBJ1-3, with 9 bases that match TRBD1. The CDR3 spans 15 residues. Trimming cost V 5 bases and J 2 bases; bases outside gene matches: 4. Germline CDR1 is SEHNR and CDR2 is FQNEAQ (reference sequence). CDR3 amino acids: CASSQTGGAGNTIYF. Written as DNA, the CDR3 is TGTGCCAGCAGCCAAACAGGGGGCGCTGGAAACACCATATATTTT.

The chain links TRBV11-1 to TRBJ2-2; 12 positions match TRBD2. This CDR3 has 18 amino acids. Germline V gives CDR1 SGHAT, CDR2 FQDESV (reference sequence). The V gene end was trimmed by 3 bases and the J gene end by 4 bases; junction bases not matched to a gene: 9. Here the CDR3 reads CASSFTSGGPAGTGELFF. The CDR3 bases are TGTGCCAGCAGCTTTACTAGCGGGGGGCCGGCGGGCACCGGGGAGCTGTTTTTT.

This clone was observed a few times. The rearrangement uses TRBV19 and TRBJ2-3; TRBD2 agrees at 10 bases. The germline V gene encodes CDR1 LNHDA and CDR2 SQIVND (reference sequence). The CDR3 totals 17 residues. Unmatched junction bases numbered 12, after V lost 5 bases and J lost 4 bases. CDR3 sequence reads: CASSPPFLAGVPDTQYF. DNA for the CDR3: TGTGCCAGTAGTCCCCCCTTTCTAGCGGGGGTGCCAGATACGCAGTATTTT.